A single sample gave rise to the 19 T cell receptor beta chains below, sequenced in a study of cytomegalovirus exposure and HLA in healthy donors. 60 Vbeta and 13 Jbeta primers were used in PCR. Measured with immunoSEQ multiplex PCR; TCRdb has only the in-frame clones, and not every one. This table has 150,000 to 200,000 clones, around three quarters appearing once. Sequencing used PBMCs. These TCRs come from a woman aged 25-40 years in good health and CMV-seronegative.

The count of this clone is one. The V and J genes are TRBV6-5 and TRBJ2-3, with D possibly being TRBD1 (5 bases). The V gene's germline CDR1 is MNHEY and CDR2 SVGAGI. The CDR3 spans 15 residues. Between the trimmed V and J ends, which lost 5 bases and 6 bases, there was a span of 18 bases. CDR3 region: CASSPGQMRWDTQYF. The CDR3 nucleotides read TGTGCCAGCAGTCCAGGGCAGATGCGGTGGGATACGCAGTATTTT.

The V call is TRBV30, the J call TRBJ2-3; 13 nucleotides align to TRBD2. Germline CDR1 is GTSNPN and CDR2 is SVGIG (reference sequence). V lost 6 bases, J lost 4 bases, and 7 bases stayed unmatched. The length of the CDR3 is 15 residues. The CDR3: CACRGLAGTPDTQYF. The CDR3 DNA reads TGTGCCTGCCGGGGACTAGCGGGGACCCCAGATACGCAGTATTTT.

This chain uses TRBV9 with TRBJ1-3; weak D call: TRBD1 (5 bases). Germline loops: CDR1 SGDLS, CDR2 YYNGEE. V lost 4 bases to trimming and J lost 0 bases, with 11 bases between them. The CDR3 loop spans 15 amino acids. The CDR3 coding sequence is TGTGCCAGCAGCCCCCCAGGGTACTCTGGAAACACCATATATTTT. Translated: CASSPPGYSGNTIYF.

The chain has TRBV7-2 and TRBJ2-7; 7 bases match TRBD1. The junction had 7 bases not matched to a gene; V was cut back by 5 bases and J by 3 bases. The length of the CDR3 is 14 residues. Germline CDR1 and CDR2: SGHTA and FQGNSA. CDR3 DNA sequence: TGTGCCAGCAGCCTTGTCGACAGGGACTACGAGCAGTACTTC. Translation gives CASSLVDRDYEQYF. The full variable domain, its missing parts supplied by reference TRBV7-2 and TRBJ2-7, is GAGVSQSPSNKVTEKGKDVELRCDPISGHTALYWYRQSLGQGLEFLIYFQGNSAPDKSGLPSDRFSAERTGGSVSTLTIQRTQQEDSAVYLCASSLVDRDYEQYFGPGTRLTVT.

The rearrangement joins TRBV2 to TRBJ2-5; 11 bases are a match to TRBD1. Germline V gene sequence: CDR1 SNHLY, CDR2 FYNNEI. This CDR3 spans 14 amino acids. J gave up 5 bases and V 8 bases, and 7 bases lay outside the gene matches. CDR3 residues: CASLDRGLWETQYF. DNA of the CDR3: TGTGCCAGCTTGGACAGGGGGCTGTGGGAGACCCAGTACTTC.

This chain connects TRBV7-9 to TRBJ2-1, with 7 bases matching TRBD2. Germline CDR1 and CDR2: SEHNR and FQNEAQ (reference sequence). This CDR3 contains 16 residues. V trimming: 1 base; J trimming: 3 bases; junction bases outside the gene matches: 6. The CDR3 coding sequence is TGTGCCAGCAGCTTAGAGGCTAGCGGTAACTACAATGAGCAGTTCTTC. Protein product: CASSLEASGNYNEQFF.

The V gene is TRBV2, the J gene TRBJ2-3, with D maybe TRBD2 (6 bases). This CDR3 region has 14 residues. The V gene's germline CDR1 is SNHLY and CDR2 FYNNEI. V lost 7 bases and J lost 3, with 14 bases in between. The CDR3 region is CASTDLGRTDTQYF. In nucleotides, the CDR3 is TGTGCCAGCACCGACTTAGGGAGGACAGATACGCAGTATTTT.

CDR3 DNA: TGTGCCAGCAGCCCGGTAAACAGGGTTACCGGGGAGCTGTTTTTT. Protein product: CASSPVNRVTGELFF. The V gene is TRBV13, the J gene TRBJ2-2; D possibly corresponds to TRBD1 (6 bases). CDR3 size: 15 residues. Trimming removed 5 bases at V and 5 bases at J, with 15 bases between. The V gene's germline CDR1 is PRHDT and CDR2 FYEKMQ (reference sequence).

The chain carries TRBV10-3 and TRBJ2-1, with 10 positions matching TRBD2. Germline CDR1 and CDR2: ENHRY and SYGVKD. The CDR3 loop spans 14 amino acids. V was pared by 6 bases and J by 7 bases, with 6 bases of the junction left unmatched. This CDR3 reads CAISASGSVNEQFF. CDR3 nucleotide sequence: TGTGCCATCAGCGCTAGCGGGAGTGTGAATGAGCAGTTCTTC.

This clone was seen only a few times. V is TRBV25-1 and J is TRBJ2-7; 8 bases are a match to TRBD1. V trimming: 8 bases; J trimming: 6 bases; junction bases outside the gene matches: 15. CDR1 is MGHDK and CDR2 is SYGVNS in the germline V gene. This CDR3 comprises 15 residues. The CDR3 coding sequence is TGTGCCAGCCTTTTGTGGGGACAGGAAGCAGGCGAGCAGTACTTC. This encodes CASLLWGQEAGEQYF.

The chain employs TRBV7-8 and TRBJ2-7; 7 bases agree with TRBD1. This CDR3 has 15 amino acids. Losses at the gene ends were 5 bases for V and 0 bases for J; bases not matched to a gene: 7. CDR1 SGHVS and CDR2 FQNEAQ come from the germline V gene. In nucleotides, the CDR3 is TGTGCCAGCAGCACTTGGGACAGTAGCTCCTACGAGCAGTACTTC. Translation: CASSTWDSSSYEQYF.

V usage is TRBV19 and J usage is TRBJ1-2, with a weak D call TRBD1 (6 bases). Germline V lookup: CDR1 LNHDA, CDR2 SQIVND (reference sequence). V was shortened by 1 base and J by 4 bases, with 13 bases between the two germline ends. This CDR3 region has 15 residues. CDR3 bases: TGTGCCAGTAGTATAGGAGGGGGGGCCGGCTATGGCTACACCTTC. It specifies CASSIGGGAGYGYTF.

The chain carries TRBV7-3 and TRBJ1-1; 8 bases match TRBD1. This CDR3 has 15 amino acids. V lost 0 bases, J lost 5 bases, and 5 bases stayed unmatched. CDR1 and CDR2 (germline): SGHTA, FQGTGA. Here the CDR3 DNA reads TGTGCCAGCAGCTTAACGTCAGGGGGCATTACTGAAGCTTTCTTT. Its translation is CASSLTSGGITEAFF.

The chain combines TRBV19 with TRBJ1-1; D is unresolved. In germline, CDR1 is LNHDA, CDR2 SQIVND (reference sequence). V gave up 7 bases and J gave up 1 base, with 13 bases separating them. The CDR3 consists of 14 residues. In nucleotides, the CDR3 is TGTGCCAGTAAGAACAAAGTAAGGAACACTGAAGCTTTCTTT. As protein: CASKNKVRNTEAFF.

The chain employs TRBV2 and TRBJ1-2; the D gene is possibly TRBD1 (5 bases). The CDR3 is made up of 14 amino acids. Trimming took off 2 bases at V and 4 bases at J, with 11 bases between the two ends. Germline V gives CDR1 SNHLY, CDR2 FYNNEI. DNA for the CDR3: TGTGCCAGCAGTGAATGGGACTCGTCCTATGGCTACACCTTC. Encoded protein: CASSEWDSSYGYTF.

J is TRBJ2-1 and V is TRBV7-8; maybe TRBD2 (6 bases). The CDR3 runs to 14 residues. CDR1 and CDR2 (germline): SGHVS, FQNEAQ. V dropped 3 bases and J dropped 14 bases, with 20 bases sitting between them. The CDR3 loop is CASSFLASREMEFF. DNA of the CDR3: TGTGCCAGCAGCTTTCTGGCTAGCCGGGAGATGGAGTTCTTC. Full variable domain (missing parts from reference TRBV7-8 and TRBJ2-1): GAGVSQSPRYKVAKRGQDVALRCDPISGHVSLFWYQQALGQGPEFLTYFQNEAQLDKSGLPSDRFFAERPEGSVSTLKIQRTQQEDSAVYLCASSFLASREMEFFGPGTRLTVL.

In its sample, this clone was seen once. The chain has TRBV19 and TRBJ1-3; weak D call: TRBD1 (6 bases). The V end was cut by 5 bases, the J end by 2 bases, with 10 bases between. This CDR3 has 14 residues. Looked up from germline, CDR1 is LNHDA and CDR2 is SQIVND (reference sequence). The CDR3 here is CASSSQGAGNTIYF. The CDR3 DNA reads TGTGCCAGTAGTTCACAGGGAGCTGGAAACACCATATATTTT.

The rearrangement joins TRBV5-1 to TRBJ1-1; 10 positions match TRBD1. Trimming took 3 bases from V and 1 from J; bases not matched to a gene: 0. CDR1 is SGHRS and CDR2 is YFSETQ in the germline V gene. This CDR3 has 14 residues. The CDR3 region is CASSWDRGNTEAFF. CDR3 DNA sequence: TGCGCCAGCAGCTGGGACAGGGGGAACACTGAAGCTTTCTTT.

The chain uses TRBV11-2 and TRBJ2-1; D may be TRBD2 (6 bases). The V gene lost 1 base and the J gene lost 10 bases, with 23 bases spanning the gap. The CDR3 has 17 residues. Germline V gene data show CDR1 as SGHAT and CDR2 as FQNNGV. The CDR3 DNA follows: TGTGCCAGCAGCTTAGTTGCCCTGCGCGGGAAAGTATACGAGCAGTTCTTC. Translating gives CASSLVALRGKVYEQFF.